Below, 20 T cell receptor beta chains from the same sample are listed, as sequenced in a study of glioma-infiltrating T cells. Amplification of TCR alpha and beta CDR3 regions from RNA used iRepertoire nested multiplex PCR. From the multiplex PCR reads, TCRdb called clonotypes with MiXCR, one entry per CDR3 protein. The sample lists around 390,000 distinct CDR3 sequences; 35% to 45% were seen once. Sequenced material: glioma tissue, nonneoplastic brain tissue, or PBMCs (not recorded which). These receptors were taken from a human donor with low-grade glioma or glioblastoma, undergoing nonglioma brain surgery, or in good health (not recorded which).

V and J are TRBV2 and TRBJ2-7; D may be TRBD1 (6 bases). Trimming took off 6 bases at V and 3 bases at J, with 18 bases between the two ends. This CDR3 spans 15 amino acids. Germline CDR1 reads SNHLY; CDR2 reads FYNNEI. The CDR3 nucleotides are TGTGCCAGCAGCGTCACCGGGACATTGCACTACGAGCAGTACTTC. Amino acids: CASSVTGTLHYEQYF.

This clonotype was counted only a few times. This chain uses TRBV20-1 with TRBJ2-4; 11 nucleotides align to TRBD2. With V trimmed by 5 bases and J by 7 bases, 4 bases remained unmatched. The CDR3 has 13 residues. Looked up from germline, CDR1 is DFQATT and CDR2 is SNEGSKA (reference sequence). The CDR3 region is CSARLAGRNIQYF. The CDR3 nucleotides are TGCAGTGCTCGACTAGCGGGAAGGAACATTCAGTACTTC.

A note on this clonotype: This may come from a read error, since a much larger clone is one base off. The CDR3 loop is CASSHPFRGQPQHF. The CDR3 nucleotides are TGTGCCAGCAGTCACCCCTTTAGAGGTCAGCCCCAGCATTTT. The gene calls are TRBV6-1 and TRBJ1-5; D is unresolved. Germline lookup yields CDR1 MNHNS and CDR2 SASEGT. V lost 5 bases and J 6 bases, leaving 14 bases between the germline ends. The CDR3 extends over 14 amino acids.

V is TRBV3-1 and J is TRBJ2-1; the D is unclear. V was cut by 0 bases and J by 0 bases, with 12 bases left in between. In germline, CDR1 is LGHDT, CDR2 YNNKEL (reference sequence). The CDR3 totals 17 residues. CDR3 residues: CASSQEPIASSYNEQFF. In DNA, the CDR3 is TGTGCCAGCAGCCAAGAGCCTATCGCGAGCTCCTACAATGAGCAGTTCTTC.

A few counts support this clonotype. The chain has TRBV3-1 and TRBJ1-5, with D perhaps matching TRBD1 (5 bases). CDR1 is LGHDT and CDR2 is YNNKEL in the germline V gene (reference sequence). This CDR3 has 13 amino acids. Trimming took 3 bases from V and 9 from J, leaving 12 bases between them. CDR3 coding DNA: TGTGCCAGCAGCCATGGGGGGGTAAGGCCCCAGCATTTT. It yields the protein CASSHGGVRPQHF.

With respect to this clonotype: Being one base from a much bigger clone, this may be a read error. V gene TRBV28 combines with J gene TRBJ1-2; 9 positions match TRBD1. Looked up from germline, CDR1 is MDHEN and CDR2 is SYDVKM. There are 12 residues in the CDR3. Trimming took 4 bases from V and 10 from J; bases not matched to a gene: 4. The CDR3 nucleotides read TGTGCCAGCAGTTGGACAGGGGATGTCTACACCTTC. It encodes CASSWTGDVYTF.

The CDR3 nucleotides read TGTGCCAGCAGCCTCCGACCGACGGCGGACGAGCAGTACTTC. Its translation is CASSLRPTADEQYF. The genes are TRBV7-9 and TRBJ2-7; D is unresolved. Germline V gene data show CDR1 as SEHNR and CDR2 as FQNEAQ (reference sequence). V lost 5 bases and J 5 bases, leaving 16 bases between the germline ends. The CDR3 has 14 residues.

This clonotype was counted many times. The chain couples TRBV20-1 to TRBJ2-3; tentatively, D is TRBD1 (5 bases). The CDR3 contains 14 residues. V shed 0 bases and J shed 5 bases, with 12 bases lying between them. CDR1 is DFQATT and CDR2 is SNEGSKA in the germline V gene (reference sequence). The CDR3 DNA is TGCAGTGCTAGAGATGGCAGGGAAGGAGATACGCAGTATTTT. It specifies CSARDGREGDTQYF.

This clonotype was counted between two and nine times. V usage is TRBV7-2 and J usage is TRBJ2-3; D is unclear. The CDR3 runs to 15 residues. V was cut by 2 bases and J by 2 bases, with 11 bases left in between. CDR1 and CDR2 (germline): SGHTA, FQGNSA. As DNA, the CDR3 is TGTGCCAGCAGCTTAACCACGGCTCCCACAGATACGCAGTATTTT. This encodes CASSLTTAPTDTQYF.

The CDR3 DNA follows: TGTGCCAGCAGTTACTACCCGAACGACGTCTACGAGCAGTACTTC. Translated, it gives CASSYYPNDVYEQYF. The rearrangement uses TRBV6-1 and TRBJ2-7; the D is unclear. Deletions cut 5 bases from V and 3 bases from J, with 17 bases between. Per the germline V gene, CDR1 is MNHNS and CDR2 is SASEGT. This CDR3 has 15 amino acids.

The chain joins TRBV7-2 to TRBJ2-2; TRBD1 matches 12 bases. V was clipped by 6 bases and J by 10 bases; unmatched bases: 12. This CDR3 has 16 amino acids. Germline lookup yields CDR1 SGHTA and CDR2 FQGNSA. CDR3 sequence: CASSLPPGQGAKELFF. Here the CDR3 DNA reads TGTGCCAGCAGTCTACCACCGGGACAGGGGGCCAAGGAGCTGTTTTTT.

CDR3 amino acids: CATSDAGGELFF. The DNA for the CDR3 is TGTGCCACCAGTGATGCTGGCGGGGAGCTGTTTTTT. The chain is built from TRBV24-1 and TRBJ2-2, with D unresolved. Germline lookup yields CDR1 KGHDR and CDR2 SFDVKD. The CDR3 length is 12 residues. Deletions cut 3 bases from V and 7 bases from J, with 5 bases between.

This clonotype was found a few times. CDR3 protein: CSASTASKRYNEQFF. As DNA, the CDR3 is TGCAGTGCTAGTACGGCTAGCAAACGCTACAATGAGCAGTTCTTC. The rearrangement uses TRBV20-1 and TRBJ2-1; tentative D call: TRBD2 (5 bases). Germline V lookup: CDR1 DFQATT, CDR2 SNEGSKA (reference sequence). The CDR3 sequence is 15 residues long. The V and J ends lost 3 bases and 3 bases respectively, with 15 bases between them.

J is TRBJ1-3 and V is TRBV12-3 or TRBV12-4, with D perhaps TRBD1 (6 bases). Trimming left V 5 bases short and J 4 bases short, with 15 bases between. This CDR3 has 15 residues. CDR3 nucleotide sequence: TGTGCCAGCAGTGATACGAGGGGGGCAGGAAACACCATATATTTT. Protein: CASSDTRGAGNTIYF.

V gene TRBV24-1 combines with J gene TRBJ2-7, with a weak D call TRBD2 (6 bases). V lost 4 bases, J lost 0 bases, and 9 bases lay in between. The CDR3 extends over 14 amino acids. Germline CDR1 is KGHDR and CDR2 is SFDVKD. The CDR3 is CATSDPGLSYEQYF. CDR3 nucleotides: TGTGCCACCAGTGACCCGGGACTCTCCTACGAGCAGTACTTC.

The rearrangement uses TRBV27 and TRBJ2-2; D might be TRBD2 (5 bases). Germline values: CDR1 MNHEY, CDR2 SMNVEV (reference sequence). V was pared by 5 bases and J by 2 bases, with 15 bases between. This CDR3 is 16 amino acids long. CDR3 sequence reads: CASSLITGINTGELFF. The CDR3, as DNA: TGTGCCAGCAGTCTTATAACGGGGATAAACACCGGGGAGCTGTTTTTT.

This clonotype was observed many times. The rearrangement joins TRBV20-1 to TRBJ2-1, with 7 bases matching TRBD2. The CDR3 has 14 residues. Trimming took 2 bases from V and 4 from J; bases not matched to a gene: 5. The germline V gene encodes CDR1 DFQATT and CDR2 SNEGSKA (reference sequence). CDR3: CSARSAGNYNEQFF. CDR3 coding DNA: TGCAGTGCTAGATCAGCGGGAAATTACAATGAGCAGTTCTTC.

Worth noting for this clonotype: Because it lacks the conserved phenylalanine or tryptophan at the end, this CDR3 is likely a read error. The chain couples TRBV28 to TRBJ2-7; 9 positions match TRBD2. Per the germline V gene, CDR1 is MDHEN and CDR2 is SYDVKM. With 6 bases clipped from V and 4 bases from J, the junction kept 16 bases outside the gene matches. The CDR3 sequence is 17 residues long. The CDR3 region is CASRSSMGLAGIYEQYS. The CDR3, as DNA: TGTGCCAGCAGGTCTAGTATGGGCCTAGCGGGAATATACGAGCAGTACTCC.

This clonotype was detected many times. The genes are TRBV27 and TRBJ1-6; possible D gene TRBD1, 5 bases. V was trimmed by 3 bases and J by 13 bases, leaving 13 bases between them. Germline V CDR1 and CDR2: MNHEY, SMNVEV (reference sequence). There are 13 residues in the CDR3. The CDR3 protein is CASSLGPPGPLHF. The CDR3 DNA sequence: TGTGCCAGCAGTTTGGGGCCTCCAGGCCCCCTCCACTTT.

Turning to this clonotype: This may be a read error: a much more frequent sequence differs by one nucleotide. CDR3 nucleotide sequence: TGCGCCAGCAACCACCTAGCGGGAGCAGGAACCTACGAGCAGTACTTC. Protein product: CASNHLAGAGTYEQYF. The gene calls are TRBV4-1 and TRBJ2-7; 10 nucleotides align to TRBD2. The CDR3 has 16 residues. The germline CDR1 and CDR2 sequences are MGHRA and YSYEKL. Trimming cost V 7 bases and J 2 bases; bases outside gene matches: 11.